What follows describes a single TCR beta chain. The antigen is unknown. Sequencing was performed with immunoSEQ multiplex PCR; in TCRdb, only in-frame clones are kept and a portion is missing. The data contain roughly 200,000 clones, around 86% of them singletons. The data derive from a study of cytomegalovirus exposure and HLA in healthy donors. Turning to the study itself: It was reported in a later analysis that the same platform had been used for the 120 or so validation repertoires as for the roughly 650 first-cohort repertoires.

Germline V CDR1 and CDR2: MDHEN, SYDVKM. The CDR3 runs 14 residues. V lost 2 bases and J lost 6, with 12 bases in between. Regarding the study as a whole: Reports indicated that the classifier achieved high specificity and sensitivity in diagnosing cytomegalovirus status. In vitro work confirmed that a few CMV-associated chains recognize CMV antigens. Whilst most TCR sequences proved rare, a subset of public TCRs occurred across many donors.

The rearrangement uses TRBV28 and TRBJ2-3, with D hard to call. The TCR was taken from a young man in good health and CMV-seropositive. The source material was PBMCs. CDR3 in amino acids: CASSLPLPRDTQYF. The CDR3 bases are TGTGCCAGCAGTTTACCTCTCCCGAGGGATACGCAGTATTTT. The whole variable domain, remainder taken from reference TRBV28 and TRBJ2-3, is DVKVTQSSRYLVKRTGEKVFLECVQDMDHENMFWYRQDPGLGLRLIYFSYDVKMKEKGDIPEGYSVSREKKERFSLILESASTNQTSMYLCASSLPLPRDTQYFGPGTRLTVL.